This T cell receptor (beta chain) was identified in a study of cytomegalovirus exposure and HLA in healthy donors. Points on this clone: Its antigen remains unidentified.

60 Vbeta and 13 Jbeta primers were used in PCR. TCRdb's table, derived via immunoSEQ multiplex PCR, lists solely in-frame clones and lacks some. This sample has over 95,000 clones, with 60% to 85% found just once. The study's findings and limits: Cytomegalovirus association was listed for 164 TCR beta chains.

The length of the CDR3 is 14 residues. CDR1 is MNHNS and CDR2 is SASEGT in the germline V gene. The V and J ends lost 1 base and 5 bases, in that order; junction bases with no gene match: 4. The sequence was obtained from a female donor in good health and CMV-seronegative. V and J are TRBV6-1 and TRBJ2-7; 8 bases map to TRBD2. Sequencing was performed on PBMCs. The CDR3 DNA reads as TGTGCCAGCAGTGAAGACGGGACTAGTCACGAGCAGTACTTC. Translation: CASSEDGTSHEQYF.